The next 11 T cell receptor beta chains were all read from a single sample in a study of regulatory T cells in long-lasting Graves disease. Time point noted: newly diagnosed GD, antithyroid drugs for less than 3 months. TCR sequences were obtained from RNA taken from PBMCs. Researchers made TCR beta libraries by using iRepertoire HTBI primers and running Arm-PCR on CDR3 regions. TCRdb re-called the multiplex PCR reads through MiXCR, storing one row per CDR3 protein. There are roughly 500,000 distinct CDR3 sequences in the sample; 12% occur only once, and roughly 9.3% lies in the top ten. The same data also went into a second study, on T cells in Graves' hyperthyroidism and ophthalmopathy.

This sample comprised peripheral blood mononuclear cells (PBMCs), obtained at new diagnosis, from a patient treated with antithyroid drugs. Receptors were obtained from a woman aged 25 to 45 with Graves disease.

V gene TRBV10-2 combines with J gene TRBJ1-2, with 8 bases aligning to TRBD1. Trimming removed 4 bases from V and 7 bases from J; junction bases left unmatched: 2. Per the germline V gene, CDR1 is WSHSY and CDR2 is SAAADI. The CDR3 has 12 amino acids. CDR3 coding DNA: TGCGCCAGCAGTGGGACAGGGAGTGGCTACACCTTC. Its protein is CASSGTGSGYTF.

This clonotype has a count of ten or more. This chain joins TRBV6-1 and TRBJ2-7, with 8 positions matching TRBD2. CDR3 length: 15 residues. V was clipped by 3 bases and J by 1 base; unmatched bases: 5. From germline, CDR1 is MNHNS and CDR2 SASEGT. Here the CDR3 reads CASSEKAGGSYEQYF. Here the CDR3 DNA reads TGTGCCAGCAGTGAGAAGGCGGGAGGTTCCTACGAGCAGTACTTC.

The rearrangement joins TRBV6-2 or TRBV6-3 to TRBJ1-1; D not certain. Germline V CDR1 and CDR2: MNHEY, SVGEGT. Trimming pared 2 bases from V and 0 bases from J, leaving 7 bases between. CDR3 length equals 14 residues. CDR3 residues: CASSYLSMNTEAFF. The CDR3, as DNA: TGTGCCAGCAGTTACCTGTCGATGAACACTGAAGCTTTCTTT.

This clonotype has ten or more counts. V and J are TRBV15 and TRBJ1-2; the match to TRBD1 covers 7 bases. The germline V gene encodes CDR1 LNHNV and CDR2 YYDKDF (reference sequence). The V gene end was trimmed by 7 bases and the J gene end by 3 bases; junction bases not matched to a gene: 8. The CDR3 totals 14 residues. Written as DNA, the CDR3 is TGTGCCACCACCCGAGGACAGGCTGACTATGGCTACACCTTC. Protein sequence: CATTRGQADYGYTF.

This clonotype appeared many times. The V gene is TRBV11-1, the J gene TRBJ1-1; D is undetermined. Germline values: CDR1 SGHAT, CDR2 FQDESV (reference sequence). The CDR3 runs to 16 residues. Trimming left V 5 bases short and J 0 bases short, with 16 bases between. DNA for the CDR3: TGTGCCAGCAGCCCGCTCGCGACAAGCATGAACACTGAAGCTTTCTTT. It codes for CASSPLATSMNTEAFF.

This clonotype was seen at least ten times. The chain combines TRBV2 with TRBJ2-7; 9 bases line up with TRBD2. Germline V gene lookup returns CDR1 SNHLY and CDR2 FYNNEI. J was trimmed by 7 bases and V by 2 bases; bases with no gene match: 18. The CDR3 is 18 amino acids. The DNA for the CDR3 is TGTGCCAGCAGTGAACTTTGGCCTAGGCTAGCGGGACCCCGAGAGCAGTACTTC. Translation gives CASSELWPRLAGPREQYF.

This clonotype was counted a few times. This sequence joins TRBV10-1 and TRBJ2-3; 8 nucleotides line up with TRBD2. The CDR3 covers 18 residues. Looked up from germline, CDR1 is WNHNN and CDR2 is SYGVQD (reference sequence). Trimming at V came to 6 bases and at J to 2 bases, leaving 16 bases not matched to a gene. The CDR3 region has the DNA TGCGCCAGCAGGGGCGATAGGCGGGAGGCCTCCCTCACAGATACGCAGTATTTT. Encoded protein: CASRGDRREASLTDTQYF.

This clonotype was seen at least ten times. V gene TRBV4-1 combines with J gene TRBJ2-3; D is unresolved. The CDR3 is 17 residues long. Germline V gives CDR1 MGHRA, CDR2 YSYEKL. Deletions cut 4 bases from V and 0 bases from J, with 17 bases between. CDR3 sequence (DNA): TGCGCCAGCAGCCTTGGCGGTTTCACTCCTAGCACAGATACGCAGTATTTT. Amino acids: CASSLGGFTPSTDTQYF.

This clonotype was seen many times. This chain connects TRBV27 to TRBJ2-3; 7 bases agree with TRBD1. CDR1 and CDR2 from the germline V gene are MNHEY and SMNVEV (reference sequence). The CDR3 totals 17 residues. Unmatched junction bases numbered 18, after V lost 6 bases and J lost 6 bases. The CDR3 sequence is CASSSLPGQRKADTQYF. The DNA of the CDR3 is TGTGCCAGCAGCTCTCTTCCGGGACAGCGAAAGGCGGATACGCAGTATTTT.

This clonotype occurred many times. The chain joins TRBV28 to TRBJ1-2; D remains unclear. The germline V gene has CDR1 MDHEN and CDR2 SYDVKM. The CDR3 is made up of 15 amino acids. V dropped 8 bases and J dropped 7 bases, with 23 bases sitting between them. The CDR3: CASGHPLAPVGGYTF. CDR3 nucleotide sequence: TGTGCCAGCGGCCACCCCCTCGCACCGGTGGGTGGCTACACCTTC.

In DNA, the CDR3 is TGCGCCAGCAGCTTGGCCGACAGGGAGAACACTGAAGCTTTCTTT. Residues: CASSLADRENTEAFF. The chain is built from TRBV5-1 and TRBJ1-1, with 7 bases matching TRBD1. CDR3 length: 15 amino acids. Trimming took 0 bases from V and 1 from J; bases not matched to a gene: 3. Looked up from germline, CDR1 is SGHRS and CDR2 is YFSETQ.